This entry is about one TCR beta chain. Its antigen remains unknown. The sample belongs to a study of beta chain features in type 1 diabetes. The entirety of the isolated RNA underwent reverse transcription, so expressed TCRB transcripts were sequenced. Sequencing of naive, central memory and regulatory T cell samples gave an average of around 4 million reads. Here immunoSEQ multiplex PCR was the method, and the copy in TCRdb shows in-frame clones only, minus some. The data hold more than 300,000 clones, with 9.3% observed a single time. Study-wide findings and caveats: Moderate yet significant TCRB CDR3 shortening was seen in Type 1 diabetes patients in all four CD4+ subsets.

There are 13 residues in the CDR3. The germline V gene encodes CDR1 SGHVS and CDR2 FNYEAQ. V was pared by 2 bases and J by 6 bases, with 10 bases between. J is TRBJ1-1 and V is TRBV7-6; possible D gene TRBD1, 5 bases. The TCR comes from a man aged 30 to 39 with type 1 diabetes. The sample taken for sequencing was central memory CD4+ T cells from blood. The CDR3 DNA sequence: TGTGCCAGCAGCTTACGGCGAGGGGCTGAAGCTTTCTTT. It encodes CASSLRRGAEAFF.